Included here is one T cell receptor (beta chain) sequence, with context. This entry comes from a study of Ad26.COV2.S vaccination and SARS-CoV-2 variants. CDR1 and CDR2 (germline): DFQATT, SNEGSKA (reference sequence). V lost 7 bases, J lost 6 bases, and 12 bases lay in between. The length of the CDR3 is 11 residues. Documented treatment: roughly 18 received Ad26.COV2.S at low or high dose, single or two shots; 5 received placebo; per-sample allocation not given. Collection of samples fell on day 63 after the first vaccine or placebo injection. Profiled with immunoSEQ multiplex PCR; TCRdb holds only in-frame clones, not every one. Here the sample spans some 500,000 clones, roughly 89% being singletons.

The chain links TRBV20-1 to TRBJ1-1, with D possibly TRBD1 on 6 matching bases. This receptor was taken from a person between 18 and 65 years old who received the Ad26.COV2.S COVID-19 vaccine or a placebo. The sequenced sample was peripheral blood, obtained in a trial of Ad26.COV2.S vaccine versus placebo. DNA for the CDR3: TGCAGTGAGGCAGGGGTTGCTGAAGCTTTCTTT. Encoded protein: CSEAGVAEAFF.